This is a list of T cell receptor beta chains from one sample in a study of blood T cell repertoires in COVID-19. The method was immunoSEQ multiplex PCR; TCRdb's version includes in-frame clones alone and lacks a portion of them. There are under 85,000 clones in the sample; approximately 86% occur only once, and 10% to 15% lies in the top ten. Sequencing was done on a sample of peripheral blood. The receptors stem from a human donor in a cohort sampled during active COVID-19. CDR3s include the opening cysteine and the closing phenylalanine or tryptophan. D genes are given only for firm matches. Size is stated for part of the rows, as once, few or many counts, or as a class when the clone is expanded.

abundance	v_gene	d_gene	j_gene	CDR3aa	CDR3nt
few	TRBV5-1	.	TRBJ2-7	CASSFGGTASYEQYF	TGCGCCAGCAGCTTTGGAGGGACAGCCTCCTACGAGCAGTACTTC
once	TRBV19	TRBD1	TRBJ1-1	CASSKGTGAMNTEAFF	TGTGCCAGTAGTAAAGGGACAGGGGCTATGAACACTGAAGCTTTCTTT
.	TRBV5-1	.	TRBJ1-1	CASSLRGGGSTEAFF	TGCGCCAGCAGCTTGCGGGGAGGGGGGAGCACTGAAGCTTTCTTT
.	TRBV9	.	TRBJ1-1	CASDAGGTTEAFF	TGTGCCAGCGACGCGGGTGGTACCACTGAAGCTTTCTTT
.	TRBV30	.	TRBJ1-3	CAWSLGAAGNTIYF	TGTGCCTGGAGTTTGGGGGCCGCCGGAAACACCATATATTTT
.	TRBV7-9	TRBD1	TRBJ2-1	CASSSGQGRIDEQFF	TGTGCCAGCAGCTCGGGACAGGGAAGGATCGATGAGCAGTTCTTC
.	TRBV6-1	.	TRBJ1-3	CASSDTIITVSGNTIYF	TGTGCCAGCAGTGACACGATTATAACAGTCTCTGGAAACACCATATATTTT
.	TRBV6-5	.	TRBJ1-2	CASSSTGVGYGYTF	TGTGCCAGCAGTTCAACAGGAGTCGGCTATGGCTACACCTTC
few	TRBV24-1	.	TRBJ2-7	CATSAFTRVGYEQYF	TGTGCCACCAGTGCCTTTACCAGGGTAGGATACGAGCAGTACTTC
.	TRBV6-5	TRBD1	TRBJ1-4	CASRGTGEHEKLFF	TGTGCCAGCAGGGGGACAGGAGAGCATGAAAAACTGTTTTTT
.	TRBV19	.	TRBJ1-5	CASSIGQGSNQPQHF	TGTGCCAGTAGTATAGGTCAGGGTAGCAATCAGCCCCAGCATTTT
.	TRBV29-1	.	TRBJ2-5	CSVGTRLQETQYF	TGCAGCGTTGGGACAAGGCTCCAAGAGACCCAGTACTTC
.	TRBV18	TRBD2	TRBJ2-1	CASTTERGDNEQFF	TGTGCCAGCACAACGGAACGGGGGGACAATGAGCAGTTCTTC
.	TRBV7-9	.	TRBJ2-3	CASSIFPDITQYF	TGTGCCAGCAGCATTTTCCCTGACATTACGCAGTATTTT
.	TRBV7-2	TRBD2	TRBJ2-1	CAGGRGGRQEQFF	TGTGCCGGCGGGCGGGGGGGCCGACAGGAGCAGTTCTTC
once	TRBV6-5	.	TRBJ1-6	CAIHAGGISSPLHF	TGTGCCATCCACGCGGGAGGCATTAGTTCACCCCTCCACTTT
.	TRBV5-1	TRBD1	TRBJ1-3	CASSLVTGQGGTGNTIYF	TGCGCCAGCAGCCTGGTTACCGGACAGGGAGGAACTGGAAACACCATATATTTT
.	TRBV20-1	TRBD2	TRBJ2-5	CSASRGTGGPETQYF	TGCAGTGCTAGTCGGGGGACGGGGGGGCCTGAGACCCAGTACTTC
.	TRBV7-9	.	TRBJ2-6	CASRGRSGANVLTF	TGTGCCAGCAGGGGCCGCTCTGGGGCCAACGTCCTGACTTTC
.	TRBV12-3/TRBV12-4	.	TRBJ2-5	CASSPGGETQYF	TGTGCCAGCAGTCCAGGGGGGGAGACCCAGTACTTC
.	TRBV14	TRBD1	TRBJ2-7	CASSRDSGSYEQYF	TGTGCCAGCAGCCGGGACAGTGGCTCCTACGAGCAGTACTTC
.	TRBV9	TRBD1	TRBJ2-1	CASSPRTGDNEQFF	TGTGCCAGCAGCCCCCGGACAGGGGACAATGAGCAGTTCTTC
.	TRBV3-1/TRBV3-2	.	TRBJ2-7	CASSQMGHSPEQYF	TGTGCCAGCAGCCAAATGGGGCACTCCCCCGAGCAGTACTTC
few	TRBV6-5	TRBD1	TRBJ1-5	CASSYSYRGQDQPQHF	TGTGCCAGCAGTTATTCTTACAGGGGGCAAGACCAGCCCCAGCATTTT
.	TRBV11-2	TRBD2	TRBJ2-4	CASSLVSGGDFQYF	TGTGCCAGCAGCTTAGTTAGCGGGGGGGACTTTCAGTACTTC
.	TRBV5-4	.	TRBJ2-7	CASSLEGRVPGF	TGTGCCAGCAGCTTGGAAGGCAGAGTCCCGGGCTTC
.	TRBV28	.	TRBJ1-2	CASSSHGEGYGYTF	TGTGCCAGCAGTTCCCACGGGGAAGGCTATGGCTACACCTTC
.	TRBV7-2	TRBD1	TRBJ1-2	CASSQGTGGARGYTF	TGTGCCAGCAGCCAGGGGACAGGGGGCGCTCGGGGCTACACCTTC
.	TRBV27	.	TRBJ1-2	CASSAPGDYGYTF	TGTGCCAGCAGTGCCCCGGGGGATTATGGCTACACCTTC
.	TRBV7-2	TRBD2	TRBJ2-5	CASSLAATSAQETQYF	TGTGCCAGCAGCTTAGCTGCGACTAGCGCCCAAGAGACCCAGTACTTC
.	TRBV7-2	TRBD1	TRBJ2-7	CASSPGGYEQYF	TGTGCCAGCAGCCCAGGGGGCTACGAGCAGTACTTC
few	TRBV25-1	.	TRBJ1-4	CASSDPRATNEKLFF	TGTGCCAGCAGTGATCCCAGGGCAACTAATGAAAAACTGTTTTTT
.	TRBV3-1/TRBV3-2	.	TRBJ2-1	CASSPPLQGEQFF	TGTGCCAGCAGCCCCCCCCTTCAGGGTGAGCAGTTCTTC